The clone carrying this T cell receptor beta chain was counted once. Antigen specificity is unknown. No ophthalmopathy progression within 18 months constituted stable Graves' hyperthyroidism. Patients were excluded because of uncontrolled infection, other autoimmune disease, pregnancy or lactation. Diagnoses used clinical symptoms, serum thyroxine and TRAb, thyroid ultrasound and orbital computed tomography. The data originate from a study of T cells in Graves' hyperthyroidism and ophthalmopathy. Study-level results: Separation of ophthalmopathy from stable hyperthyroidism was achieved by a 13 V-J model.

Researchers amplified the TCR beta CDR3 regions from RNA transcripts. RT-PCR in the first round (using the HTBI primer set) targeted the TCR CDR3. TCRdb recomputed calls from the multiplex PCR reads with MiXCR, one row per CDR3 protein. The table includes about 540,000 distinct CDR3 sequences, more than 45% detected once. CDR3 length: 16 residues. Trimming stripped 5 bases from V and 8 bases from J, with 24 bases between. CDR1 is DFQATT and CDR2 is SNEGSKA in the germline V gene (reference sequence). Material: peripheral blood or thyroid tissue (not recorded which). This TCR came from a woman under 30 with Graves' hyperthyroidism. This rearrangement joins TRBV20-1 to TRBJ1-4; maybe TRBD1 (5 bases). CDR3 in DNA: TGCAGTGCTTCTCTTGGTGGGACCCTACCGAAGGAAAAACTGTTTTTT. It is translated as CSASLGGTLPKEKLFF.